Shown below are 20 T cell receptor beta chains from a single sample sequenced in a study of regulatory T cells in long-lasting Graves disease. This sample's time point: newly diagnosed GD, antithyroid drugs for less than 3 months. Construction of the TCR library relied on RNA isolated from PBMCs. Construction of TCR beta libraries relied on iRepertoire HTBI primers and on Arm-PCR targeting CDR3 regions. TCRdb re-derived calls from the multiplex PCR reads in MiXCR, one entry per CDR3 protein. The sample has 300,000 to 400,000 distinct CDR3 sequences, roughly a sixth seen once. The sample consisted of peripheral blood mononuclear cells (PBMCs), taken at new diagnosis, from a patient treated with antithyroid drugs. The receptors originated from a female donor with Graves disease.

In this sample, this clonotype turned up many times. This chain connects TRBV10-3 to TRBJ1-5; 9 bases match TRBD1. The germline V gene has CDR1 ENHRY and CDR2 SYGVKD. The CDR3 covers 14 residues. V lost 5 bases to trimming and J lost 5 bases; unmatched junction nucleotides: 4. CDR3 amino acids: CAISIGQGYQPQHF. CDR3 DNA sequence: TGTGCCATCAGTATAGGACAGGGGTATCAGCCCCAGCATTTT.

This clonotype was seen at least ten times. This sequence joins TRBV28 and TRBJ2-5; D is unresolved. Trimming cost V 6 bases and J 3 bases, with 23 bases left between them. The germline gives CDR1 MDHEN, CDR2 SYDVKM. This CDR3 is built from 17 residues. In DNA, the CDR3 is TGTGCCAGCAGAGCCTACCCTGGACGGATCAACGAAGAGACCCAGTACTTC. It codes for CASRAYPGRINEETQYF.

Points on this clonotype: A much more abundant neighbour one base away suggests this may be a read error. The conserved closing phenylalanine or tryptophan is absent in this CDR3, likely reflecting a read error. The CDR3 nucleotides are TGTGCCAGCAGTGCCGACTCCCGTCCACACAATGAGCAGTTCCTC. As protein: CASSADSRPHNEQFL. The V call is TRBV6-2 or TRBV6-3, the J call TRBJ2-1; D ambiguous. The CDR3 is 15 residues long. The V end was cut by 5 bases, the J end by 5 bases, with 16 bases between. The V gene's germline CDR1 is MNHEY and CDR2 SVGEGT.

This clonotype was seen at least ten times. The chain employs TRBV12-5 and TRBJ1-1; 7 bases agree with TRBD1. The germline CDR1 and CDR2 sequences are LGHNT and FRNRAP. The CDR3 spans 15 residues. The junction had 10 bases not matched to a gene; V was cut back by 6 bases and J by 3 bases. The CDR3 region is CASGRWDREHTEAFF. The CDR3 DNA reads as TGTGCTAGTGGACGATGGGACAGAGAGCACACTGAAGCTTTCTTT. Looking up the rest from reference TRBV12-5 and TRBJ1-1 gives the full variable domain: DARVTQTPRHKVTEMGQEVTMRCQPILGHNTVFWYRQTMMQGLELLAYFRNRAPLDDSGMPKDRFSAEMPDATLATLKIQPSEPRDSAVYFCASGRWDREHTEAFFGQGTRLTVV.

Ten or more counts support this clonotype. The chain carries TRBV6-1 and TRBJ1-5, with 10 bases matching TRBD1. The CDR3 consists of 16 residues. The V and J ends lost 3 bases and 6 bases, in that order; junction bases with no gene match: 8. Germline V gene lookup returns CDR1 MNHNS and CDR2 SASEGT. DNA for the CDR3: TGTGCCAGCAGTGACCTGACAGGGGGCGGCGGTCAGCCCCAGCATTTT. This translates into CASSDLTGGGGQPQHF.

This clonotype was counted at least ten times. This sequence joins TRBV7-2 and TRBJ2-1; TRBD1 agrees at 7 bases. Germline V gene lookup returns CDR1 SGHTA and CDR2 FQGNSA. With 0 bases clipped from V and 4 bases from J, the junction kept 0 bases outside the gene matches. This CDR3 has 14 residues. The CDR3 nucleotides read TGTGCCAGCAGCTTAGCGGGACAGTACAATGAGCAGTTCTTC. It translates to CASSLAGQYNEQFF.

CDR3 region: CASSYKGENSEAFF. CDR3 in DNA: TGTGCCAGCAGTTACAAAGGGGAAAACTCTGAAGCTTTCTTT. The rearrangement uses TRBV6-5 and TRBJ1-1; D is perhaps TRBD1 (5 bases). V dropped 2 bases and J dropped 6 bases, with 13 bases sitting between them. The CDR3 is made up of 14 amino acids. Germline V lookup: CDR1 MNHEY, CDR2 SVGAGI.

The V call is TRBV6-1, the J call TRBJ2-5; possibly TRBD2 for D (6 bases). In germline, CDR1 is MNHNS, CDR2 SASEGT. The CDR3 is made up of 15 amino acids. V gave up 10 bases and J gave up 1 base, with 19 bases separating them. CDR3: CATSGGVFSQETQYF. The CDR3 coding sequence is TGTGCCACCTCAGGAGGGGTATTTTCCCAAGAGACCCAGTACTTC.

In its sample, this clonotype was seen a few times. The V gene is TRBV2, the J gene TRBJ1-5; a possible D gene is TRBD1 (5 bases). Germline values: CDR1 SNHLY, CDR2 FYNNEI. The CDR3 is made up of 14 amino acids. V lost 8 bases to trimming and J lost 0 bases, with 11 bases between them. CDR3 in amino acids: CASQQENSNQPQHF. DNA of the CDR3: TGTGCCAGCCAACAGGAGAATAGCAATCAGCCCCAGCATTTT.

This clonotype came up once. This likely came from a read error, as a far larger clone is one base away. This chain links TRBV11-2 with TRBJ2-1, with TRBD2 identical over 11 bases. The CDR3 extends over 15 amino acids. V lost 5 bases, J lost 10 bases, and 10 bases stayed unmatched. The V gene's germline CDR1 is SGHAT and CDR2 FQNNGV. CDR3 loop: CASSGYSGRANEQFF. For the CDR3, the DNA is TGTGCCAGCAGCGGGTATAGCGGGAGGGCCAACGAGCAGTTCTTC. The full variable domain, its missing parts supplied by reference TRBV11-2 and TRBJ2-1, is EAGVAQSPRYKIIEKRQSVAFWCNPISGHATLYWYQQILGQGPKLLIQFQNNGVVDDSQLPKDRFSAERLKGVDSTLKIQPAKLEDSAVYLCASSGYSGRANEQFFGPGTRLTVL.

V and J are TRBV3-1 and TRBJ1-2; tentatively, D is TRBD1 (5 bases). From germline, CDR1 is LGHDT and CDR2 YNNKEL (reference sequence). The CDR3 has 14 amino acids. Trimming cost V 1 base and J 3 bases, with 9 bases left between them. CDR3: CASSQVRVDYGYTF. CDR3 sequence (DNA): TGTGCCAGCAGCCAAGTCAGGGTGGACTATGGCTACACCTTC.

CDR3 residues: CASSNPGSGQYF. CDR3 nucleotides: TGTGCCAGCAGTAACCCCGGTTCCGGGCAGTACTTC. The chain couples TRBV6-1 to TRBJ2-7; D is unclear. Germline V gene lookup returns CDR1 MNHNS and CDR2 SASEGT. The CDR3 covers 12 residues. Trimming pared 5 bases from V and 9 bases from J, leaving 14 bases between.

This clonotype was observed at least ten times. CDR3 region: CASSSRGASGRLNEQFF. The CDR3 nucleotides are TGTGCCAGCAGCTCACGTGGGGCTAGCGGCAGGTTAAATGAGCAGTTCTTC. This chain links TRBV7-3 with TRBJ2-1; 7 bases line up with TRBD2. Germline CDR1 is SGHTA and CDR2 is FQGTGA. This CDR3 spans 17 amino acids. The V gene end was trimmed by 4 bases and the J gene end by 7 bases; junction bases not matched to a gene: 16.

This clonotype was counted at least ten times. CDR3 in amino acids: CASSEALSWGGGVDTQYF. The DNA of the CDR3 is TGTGCCAGCAGTGAAGCGCTTTCGTGGGGCGGGGGGGTAGATACGCAGTATTTT. The V and J genes are TRBV2 and TRBJ2-3; 9 nucleotides agree with TRBD2. The CDR3 spans 18 residues. Per germline, CDR1 SNHLY and CDR2 FYNNEI. Trimming took 0 bases from V and 5 from J; bases not matched to a gene: 12.

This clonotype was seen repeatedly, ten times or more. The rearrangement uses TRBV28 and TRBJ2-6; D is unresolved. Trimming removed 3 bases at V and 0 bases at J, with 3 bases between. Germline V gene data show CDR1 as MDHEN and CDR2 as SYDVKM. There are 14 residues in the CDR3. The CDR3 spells CASSFFSGANVLTF. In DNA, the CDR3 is TGTGCCAGCAGTTTTTTCTCTGGGGCCAACGTCCTGACTTTC. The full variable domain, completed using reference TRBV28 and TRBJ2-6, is DVKVTQSSRYLVKRTGEKVFLECVQDMDHENMFWYRQDPGLGLRLIYFSYDVKMKEKGDIPEGYSVSREKKERFSLILESASTNQTSMYLCASSFFSGANVLTFGAGSRLTVL.

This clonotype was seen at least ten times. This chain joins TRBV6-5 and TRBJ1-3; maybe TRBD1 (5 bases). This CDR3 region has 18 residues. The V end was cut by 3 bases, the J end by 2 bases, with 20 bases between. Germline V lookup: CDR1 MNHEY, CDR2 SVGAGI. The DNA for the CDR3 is TGTGCCAGCAGTTATGACAGTGGGGCCCCAGGAGCTGGAAACACCATATATTTT. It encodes CASSYDSGAPGAGNTIYF.

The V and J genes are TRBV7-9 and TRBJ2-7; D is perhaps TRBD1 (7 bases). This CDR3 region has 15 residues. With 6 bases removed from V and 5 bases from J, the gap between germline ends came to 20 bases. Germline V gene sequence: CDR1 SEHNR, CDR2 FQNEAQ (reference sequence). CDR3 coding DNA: TGTGCCAGCAGTTCCTTTTCCGGAGGGGGCAACGAGCAGTACTTC. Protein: CASSSFSGGGNEQYF.

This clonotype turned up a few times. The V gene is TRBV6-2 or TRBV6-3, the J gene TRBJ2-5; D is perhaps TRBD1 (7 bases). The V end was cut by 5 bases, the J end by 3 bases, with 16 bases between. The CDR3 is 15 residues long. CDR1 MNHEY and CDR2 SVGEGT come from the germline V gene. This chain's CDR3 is CASSPVRGVKETQYF. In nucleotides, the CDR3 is TGTGCCAGCAGTCCCGTCAGGGGGGTGAAAGAGACCCAGTACTTC.

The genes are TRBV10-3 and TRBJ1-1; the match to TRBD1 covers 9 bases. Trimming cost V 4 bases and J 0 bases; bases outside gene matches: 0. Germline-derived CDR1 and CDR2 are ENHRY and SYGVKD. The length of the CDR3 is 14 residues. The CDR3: CAISGTGVNTEAFF. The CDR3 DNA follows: TGTGCCATCAGTGGGACAGGGGTGAACACTGAAGCTTTCTTT.

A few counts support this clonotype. The CDR3 loop reads CASSIPLAGEVEQYF. CDR3 nucleotide sequence: TGTGCCAGCAGCATTCCCCTAGCGGGAGAGGTCGAGCAGTACTTC. The V call is TRBV6-1, the J call TRBJ2-7, with TRBD2 matching 10 bases. Germline assignment: CDR1 MNHNS and CDR2 SASEGT. V was clipped by 6 bases and J by 6 bases; unmatched bases: 11. CDR3 size: 15 residues.